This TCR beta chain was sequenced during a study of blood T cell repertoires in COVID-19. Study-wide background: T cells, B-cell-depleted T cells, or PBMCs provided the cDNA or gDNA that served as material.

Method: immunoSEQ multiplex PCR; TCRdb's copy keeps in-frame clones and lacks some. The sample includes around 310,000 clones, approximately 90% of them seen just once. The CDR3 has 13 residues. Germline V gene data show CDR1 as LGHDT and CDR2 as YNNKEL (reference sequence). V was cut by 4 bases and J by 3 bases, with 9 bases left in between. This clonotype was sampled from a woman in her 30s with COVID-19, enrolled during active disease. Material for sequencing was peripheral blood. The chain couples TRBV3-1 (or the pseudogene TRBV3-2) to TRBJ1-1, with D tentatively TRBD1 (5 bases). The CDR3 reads CASSLRGDTEAFF. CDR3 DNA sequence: TGTGCCAGCAGCCTTCGGGGGGACACTGAAGCTTTCTTT.